This entry describes one T cell receptor (beta chain). This clonotype was seen repeatedly, ten times or more. Its antigen is still unknown. The sample holds no much larger clone one base away, and base qualities are not on file. CDR1 and CDR2 (LGHNA, YNFKEQ) derive from the germline V gene. A distance of 12 bases separates the germline ends of V and J, which lose 0 bases and 4 bases respectively. Inclusive of the bounding cysteine and phenylalanine, the CDR3 is 15 residues long. Just the 45-base CDR3 DNA is kept, in frame starting at base 1. The time point label for this specimen denotes: patch test 1, 2 weeks after DPC sensitization. Read against the paper, the sample's treatment or condition label means: therapeutic diphenylcyclopropenone sensitization with weekly scalp DPC. At every patch-test visit, the blood draw took place before the patch test was put on. To be eligible, patients had to be aged 18 to 70, diagnosed with alopecia and judged suitable for DPC therapy, while pregnant patients were excluded. Unfractionated whole blood was collected in Tempus Blood RNA tubes, and total RNA was extracted from that blood.

This sample was included in a study of human T cells and chemical hapten exposure (dated by TCRdb to the early 2020s). At the level of the whole study: For sensitization, 2% DPC in acetone was applied to a roughly 2 cm by roughly 2 cm area of upper inner arm skin. Blood samples were taken from patients before sensitization (week 0) and at 2, 6 and about 24 weeks after DPC sensitization. Alopecia areata with under or over 50% scalp involvement, alopecia totalis and alopecia universalis were represented in the patient cohort, which was mostly female. Patch testing on the upper back used Finn chambers containing 0.01% DPC, with scoring done after 6 days according to International Contact Dermatitis Research Group standards. This study followed changes in the peripheral blood TCR repertoire in vivo during primary and secondary sensitization of alopecia patients to the hapten diphenylcyclopropenone (DPC). Around 30 alopecia patients provided blood for TCR sequencing at one to four time points (pre-sensitization, 2, 6 and 24 weeks). Weekly therapeutic DPC doses were additionally applied to the scalp of patients throughout the roughly 25-week study period. Libraries were combined into a pool for sequencing, and differences in TCR yield between samples came mainly from small differences in library volumes within the pool. The paper as a whole reports these results and caveats: Repeated subsampling changed both the strength of the expansion versus patch-test correlation and the threshold at which the correlation became significant. Patch test score correlated positively with the number of PT1 expanded TCRs, reaching significance at thresholds 8, 16 and 32 but not at 4. Significantly more large CDR3 similarity clusters were formed by expanded TCRs than by pre-sensitization or healthy control sets, consistent with antigen-driven responses. DPC sensitization did not change how many TCRs were above 1 in 1000 frequency, and no evidence was found of alterations in global repertoire structure. All patients had alopecia, a presumed autoimmune disease, so their immune response might differ from that of healthy individuals.

The library was prepared using RACE. Sequencer: NextSeq 500. During library preparation, unique molecular identifiers were attached to individual cDNA molecules so that TCRs could be counted in a quantitative, reproducible way. From each blood RNA sample, both TCR alpha and TCR beta chains were sequenced. The source study handled its data this way. A median of approximately 96,000 TCRs per sample was observed, with a range of about 23,224 to 700,000. V, J and CDR3 annotation of the TCR reads was performed with the Decombinator software suite. Every sample was subsampled to the same number of TCRs (28,000) for the PS versus PT1 abundance plots. Expanded TCRs were defined as absent before sensitization and observed at least eight times at the 2-week time point. Through fastp at Q25 and MiXCR, TCRdb rebuilt clones from the public reads, retaining in-frame beta chains. Rows are combined by CDR3 protein, so each entry shows the most common genes and DNA. The V and J calls shown here were made by TCRdb, not taken from the authors' results. This sample lists 80,000 to 95,000 distinct CDR3 sequences; about 10% were detected once. The top ten hold around 4.2% of the sample.

The sequence came from a woman aged 50 to 60 with alopecia areata. Some clones in this sample may be carry-over from other donors' samples. Rearrangement joined TRBV4-2 to TRBJ1-2; TRBD1 is possibly the D segment (5 matching bases). Sequencing was performed on whole blood, taken in connection with sensitization to the hapten diphenylcyclopropenone (DPC). The encoded CDR3 is CASSQDPQGTYGYTF. The DNA sequence reads TGTGCCAGCAGCCAAGATCCCCAGGGTACCTATGGCTACACCTTC.